This T cell receptor beta chain appears in the sequencing data of a study of cytomegalovirus exposure and HLA in healthy donors. The PCR used 60 Vbeta and 13 Jbeta primers. Sequenced by immunoSEQ multiplex PCR; TCRdb stores in-frame clones only, minus some. Among 150,000 to 200,000 clones listed, roughly four fifths were seen once. The CDR3 runs to 15 residues. Germline V lookup: CDR1 MNHEY, CDR2 SVGAGI. The ends were cut back, 6 bases at V and 0 bases at J, with 12 bases in the middle. This clone came up a few times. Its antigen is undetermined. Study findings and constraints: Whilst most TCR sequences proved rare, a subset of public TCRs occurred across many donors.

What was sequenced was PBMCs. This clonotype originated in a male donor in good health and CMV-seronegative. The chain carries TRBV6-5 and TRBJ1-5; D might be TRBD1 (5 bases). This CDR3 reads CASSPTATSNQPQHF. CDR3 in DNA: TGTGCCAGCAGCCCGACAGCGACTAGCAATCAGCCCCAGCATTTT.